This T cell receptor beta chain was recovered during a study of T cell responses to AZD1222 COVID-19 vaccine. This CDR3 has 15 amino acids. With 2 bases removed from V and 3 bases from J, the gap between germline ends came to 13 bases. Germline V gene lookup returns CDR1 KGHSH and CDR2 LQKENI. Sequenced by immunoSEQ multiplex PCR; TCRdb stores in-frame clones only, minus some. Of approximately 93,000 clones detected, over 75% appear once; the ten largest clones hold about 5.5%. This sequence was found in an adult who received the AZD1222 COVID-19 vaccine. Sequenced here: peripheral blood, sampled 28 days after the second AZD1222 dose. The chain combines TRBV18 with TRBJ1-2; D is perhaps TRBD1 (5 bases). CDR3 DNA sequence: TGTGCCAGCTCACCAGGACACCCCGGGGACTATGGCTACACCTTC. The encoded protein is CASSPGHPGDYGYTF. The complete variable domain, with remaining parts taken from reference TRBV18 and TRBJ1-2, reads NAGVMQNPRHLVRRRGQEARLRCSPMKGHSHVYWYRQLPEEGLKFMVYLQKENIIDESGMPKERFSAEFPKEGPSILRIQQVVRGDSAAYFCASSPGHPGDYGYTFGSGTRLTVV.